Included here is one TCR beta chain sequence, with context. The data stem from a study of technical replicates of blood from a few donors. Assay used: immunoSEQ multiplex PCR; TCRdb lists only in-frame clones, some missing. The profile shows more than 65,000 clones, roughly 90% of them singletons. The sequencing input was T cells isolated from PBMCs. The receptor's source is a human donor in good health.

The CDR3 DNA sequence: TGTGCCAGCAGCTCGGGACAGATCATGAACACTGAAGCTTTCTTT. Amino acid sequence: CASSSGQIMNTEAFF. The chain couples TRBV9 to TRBJ1-1, with 7 bases identical to TRBD1. Trimming took 4 bases from V and 0 from J; bases not matched to a gene: 6. Germline V CDR1 and CDR2: SGDLS, YYNGEE. The CDR3 is 15 amino acids.